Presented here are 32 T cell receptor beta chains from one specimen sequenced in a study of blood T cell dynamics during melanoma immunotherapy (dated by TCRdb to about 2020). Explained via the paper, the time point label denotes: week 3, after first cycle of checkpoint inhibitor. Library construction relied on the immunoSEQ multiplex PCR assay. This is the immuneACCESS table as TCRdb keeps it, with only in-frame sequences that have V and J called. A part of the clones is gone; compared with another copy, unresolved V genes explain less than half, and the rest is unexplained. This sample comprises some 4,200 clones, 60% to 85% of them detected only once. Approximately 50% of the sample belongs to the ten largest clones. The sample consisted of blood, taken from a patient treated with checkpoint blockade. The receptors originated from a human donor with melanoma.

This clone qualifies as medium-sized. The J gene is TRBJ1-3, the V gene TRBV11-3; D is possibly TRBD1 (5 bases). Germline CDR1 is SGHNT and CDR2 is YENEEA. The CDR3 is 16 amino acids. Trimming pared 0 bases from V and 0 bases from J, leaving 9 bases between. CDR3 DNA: TGTGCCAGCAGCTTAGATGACAGCACCTCTGGAAACACCATATATTTT. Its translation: CASSLDDSTSGNTIYF.

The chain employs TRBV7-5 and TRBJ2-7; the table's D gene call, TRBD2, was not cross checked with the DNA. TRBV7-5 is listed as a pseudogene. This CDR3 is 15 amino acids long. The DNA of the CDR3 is TGTGCCAGAAGCTTATTTCGGGGGGGCTCCTACGAGCAGTACTTC. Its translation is CARSLFRGGSYEQYF.

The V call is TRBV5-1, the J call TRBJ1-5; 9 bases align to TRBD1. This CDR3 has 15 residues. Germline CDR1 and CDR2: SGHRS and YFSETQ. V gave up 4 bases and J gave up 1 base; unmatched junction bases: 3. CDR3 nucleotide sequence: TGCGCCAGCAGCCTCGGACAGGGGAGCAATCAGCCCCAGCATTTT. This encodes CASSLGQGSNQPQHF. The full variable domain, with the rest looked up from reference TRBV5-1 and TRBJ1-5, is KAGVTQTPRYLIKTRGQQVTLSCSPISGHRSVSWYQQTPGQGLQFLFEYFSETQRNKGNFPGRFSGRQFSNSRSEMNVSTLELGDSALYLCASSLGQGSNQPQHFGDGTRLSIL.

CDR3 sequence (DNA): TGTGCCATCAAAGAGCCAGACTCTGGAAACACCATATATTTT. Translating it yields CAIKEPDSGNTIYF. The chain couples TRBV10-3 to TRBJ1-3; D is ambiguous. Trimming pared 7 bases from V and 0 bases from J, leaving 10 bases between. There are 14 residues in the CDR3. Looked up from germline, CDR1 is ENHRY and CDR2 is SYGVKD.

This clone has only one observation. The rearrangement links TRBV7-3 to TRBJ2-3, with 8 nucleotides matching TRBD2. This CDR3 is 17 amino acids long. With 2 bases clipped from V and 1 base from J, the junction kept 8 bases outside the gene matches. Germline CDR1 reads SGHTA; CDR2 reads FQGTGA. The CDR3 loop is CASSLGSTSGGTDTQYF. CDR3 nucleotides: TGTGCCAGCAGCTTAGGGTCCACTAGCGGCGGCACAGATACGCAGTATTTT.

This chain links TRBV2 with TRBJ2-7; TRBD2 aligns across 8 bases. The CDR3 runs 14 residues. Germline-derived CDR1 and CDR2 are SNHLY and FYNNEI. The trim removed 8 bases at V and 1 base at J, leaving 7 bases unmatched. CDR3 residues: CASGRLALSYEQYF. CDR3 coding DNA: TGTGCCAGCGGACGACTAGCGTTATCCTACGAGCAGTACTTC.

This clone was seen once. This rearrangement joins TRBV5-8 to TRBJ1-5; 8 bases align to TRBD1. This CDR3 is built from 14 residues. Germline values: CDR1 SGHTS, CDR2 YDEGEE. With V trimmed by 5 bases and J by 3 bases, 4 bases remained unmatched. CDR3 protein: CASSHRGNNQPQHF. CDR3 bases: TGTGCCAGCAGTCACAGGGGGAACAATCAGCCCCAGCATTTT.

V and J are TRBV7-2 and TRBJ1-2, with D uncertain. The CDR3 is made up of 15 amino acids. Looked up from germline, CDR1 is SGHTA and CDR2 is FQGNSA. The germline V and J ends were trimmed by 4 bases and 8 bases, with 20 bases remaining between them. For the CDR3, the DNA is TGTGCCAGCAGCTCCCTCGCCCAGCTAGAGAGGGGCTACACCTTC. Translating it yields CASSSLAQLERGYTF.

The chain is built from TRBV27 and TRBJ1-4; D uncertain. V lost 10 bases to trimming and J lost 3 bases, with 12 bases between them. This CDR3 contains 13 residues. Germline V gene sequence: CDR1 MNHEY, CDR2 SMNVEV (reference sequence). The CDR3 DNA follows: TGTGCCACTCAAGGGAGGGCTAATGAAAAACTGTTTTTT. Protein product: CATQGRANEKLFF.

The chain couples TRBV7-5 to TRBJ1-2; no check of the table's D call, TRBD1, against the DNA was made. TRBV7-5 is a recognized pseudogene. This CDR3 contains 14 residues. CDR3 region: CASSHGTGAYGYTF. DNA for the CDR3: TGTGCCAGCAGCCACGGGACAGGAGCCTATGGCTACACCTTC.

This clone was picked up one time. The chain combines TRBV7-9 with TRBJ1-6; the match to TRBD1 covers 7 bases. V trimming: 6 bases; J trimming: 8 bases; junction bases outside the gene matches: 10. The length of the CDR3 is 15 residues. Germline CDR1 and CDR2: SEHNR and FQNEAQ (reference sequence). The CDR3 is CASRSTGAGDSPLHF. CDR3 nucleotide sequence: TGTGCCAGCAGGTCTACAGGGGCCGGCGATTCACCCCTCCACTTT. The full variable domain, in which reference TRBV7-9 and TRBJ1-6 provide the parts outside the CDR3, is DTGVSQNPRHKITKRGQNVTFRCDPISEHNRLYWYRQTLGQGPEFLTYFQNEAQLEKSRLLSDRFSAERPKGSFSTLEIQRTEQGDSAMYLCASRSTGAGDSPLHFGNGTRLTVT.

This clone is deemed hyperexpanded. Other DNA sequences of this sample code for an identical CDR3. The CDR3 DNA reads TGTGCCAGTAGTATCACCTCGGGGGTCGGATACGAGCAGTACTTC. It encodes CASSITSGVGYEQYF. This chain connects TRBV19 to TRBJ2-7, with D perhaps matching TRBD2 (6 bases). The germline V gene has CDR1 LNHDA and CDR2 SQIVND (reference sequence). The CDR3 covers 15 residues. The germline V and J ends were trimmed by 3 bases and 4 bases, with 16 bases remaining between them. The whole variable domain, filled in from reference TRBV19 and TRBJ2-7, reads DGGITQSPKYLFRKEGQNVTLSCEQNLNHDAMYWYRQDPGQGLRLIYYSQIVNDFQKGDIAEGYSVSREKKESFPLTVTSAQKNPTAFYLCASSITSGVGYEQYFGPGTRLTVT.

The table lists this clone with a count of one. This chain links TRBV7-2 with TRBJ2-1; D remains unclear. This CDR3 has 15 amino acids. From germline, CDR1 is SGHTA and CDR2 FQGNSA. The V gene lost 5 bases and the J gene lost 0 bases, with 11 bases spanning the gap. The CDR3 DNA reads TGTGCCAGCAGCCCGAGGACGGCCTCCTACAATGAGCAGTTCTTC. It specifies CASSPRTASYNEQFF.

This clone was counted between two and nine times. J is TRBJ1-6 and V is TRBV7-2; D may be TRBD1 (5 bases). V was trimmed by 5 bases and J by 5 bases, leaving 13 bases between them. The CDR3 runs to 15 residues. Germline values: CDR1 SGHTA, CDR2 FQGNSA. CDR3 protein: CASSPQGLDNSPLHF. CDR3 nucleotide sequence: TGTGCCAGCAGCCCCCAGGGTTTGGATAATTCACCCCTCCACTTT.

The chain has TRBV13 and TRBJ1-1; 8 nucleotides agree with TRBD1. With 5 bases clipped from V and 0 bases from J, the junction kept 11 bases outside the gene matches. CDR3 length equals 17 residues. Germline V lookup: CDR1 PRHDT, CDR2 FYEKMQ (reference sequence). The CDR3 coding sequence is TGTGCCAGCAGCCTAAACAGGGGGATGAGAATGAACACTGAAGCTTTCTTT. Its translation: CASSLNRGMRMNTEAFF.

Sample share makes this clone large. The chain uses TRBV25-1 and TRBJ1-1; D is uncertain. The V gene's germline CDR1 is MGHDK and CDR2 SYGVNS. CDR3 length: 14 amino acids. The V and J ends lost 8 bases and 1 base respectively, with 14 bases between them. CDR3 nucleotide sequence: TGTGCCAGCGGCAAACTCTCAGAGAACACTGAAGCTTTCTTT. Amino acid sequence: CASGKLSENTEAFF.

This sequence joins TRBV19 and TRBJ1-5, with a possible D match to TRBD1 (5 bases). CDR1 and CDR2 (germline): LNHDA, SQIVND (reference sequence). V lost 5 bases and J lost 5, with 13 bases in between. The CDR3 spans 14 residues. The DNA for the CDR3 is TGTGCCAGTAGTGGAGGACGGGACGATCAGCCCCAGCATTTT. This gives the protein CASSGGRDDQPQHF.

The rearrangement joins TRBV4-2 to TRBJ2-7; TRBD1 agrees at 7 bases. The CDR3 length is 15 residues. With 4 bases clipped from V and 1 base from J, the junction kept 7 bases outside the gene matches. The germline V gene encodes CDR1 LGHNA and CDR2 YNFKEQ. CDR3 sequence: CASSRGQDGSYEQYF. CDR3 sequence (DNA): TGTGCCAGCAGCCGTGGACAGGACGGGTCCTACGAGCAGTACTTC.

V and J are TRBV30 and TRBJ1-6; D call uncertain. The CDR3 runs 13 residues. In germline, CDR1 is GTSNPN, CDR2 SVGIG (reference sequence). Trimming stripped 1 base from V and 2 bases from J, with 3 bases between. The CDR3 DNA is TGTGCCTGGAGTGGGACCTATAATTCACCCCTCCACTTT. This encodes CAWSGTYNSPLHF.

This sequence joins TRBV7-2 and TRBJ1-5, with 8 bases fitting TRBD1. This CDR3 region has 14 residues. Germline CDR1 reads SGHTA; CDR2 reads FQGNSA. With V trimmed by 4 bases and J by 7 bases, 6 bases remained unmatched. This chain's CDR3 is CASSSQGAQQPQHF. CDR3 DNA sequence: TGTGCCAGCAGCTCGCAGGGGGCTCAACAGCCCCAGCATTTT.

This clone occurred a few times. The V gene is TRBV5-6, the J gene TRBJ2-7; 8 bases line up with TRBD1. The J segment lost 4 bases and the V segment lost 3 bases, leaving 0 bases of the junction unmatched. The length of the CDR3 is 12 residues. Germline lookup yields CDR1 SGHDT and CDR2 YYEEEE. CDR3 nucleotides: TGTGCCAGCAGCTACAGGGGGTACGAGCAGTACTTC. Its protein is CASSYRGYEQYF.

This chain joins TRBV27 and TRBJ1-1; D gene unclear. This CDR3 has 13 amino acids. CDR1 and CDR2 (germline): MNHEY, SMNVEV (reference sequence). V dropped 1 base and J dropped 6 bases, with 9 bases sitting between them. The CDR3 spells CASSLYIAAEAFF. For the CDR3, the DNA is TGTGCCAGCAGTTTATATATAGCGGCTGAAGCTTTCTTT.

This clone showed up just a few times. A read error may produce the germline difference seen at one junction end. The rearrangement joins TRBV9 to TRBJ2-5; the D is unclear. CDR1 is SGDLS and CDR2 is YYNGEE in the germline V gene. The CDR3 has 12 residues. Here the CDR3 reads CASSVGSGPPHF. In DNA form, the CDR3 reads TGTGCCAGCAGCGTAGGCTCCGGGCCACCACACTTC. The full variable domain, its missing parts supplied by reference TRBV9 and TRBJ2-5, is DSGVTQTPKHLITATGQRVTLRCSPRSGDLSVYWYQQSLDQGLQFLIQYYNGEERAKGNILERFSAQQFPDLHSELNLSSLELGDSALYFCASSVGSGPPHFGPGTRLLVL.

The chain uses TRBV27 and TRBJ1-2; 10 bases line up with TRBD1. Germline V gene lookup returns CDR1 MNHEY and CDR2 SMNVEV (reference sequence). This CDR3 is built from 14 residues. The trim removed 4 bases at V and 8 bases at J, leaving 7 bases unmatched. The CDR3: CASSSWTGGEGYTF. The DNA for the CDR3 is TGTGCCAGCAGTTCGTGGACAGGGGGGGAGGGCTACACCTTC.

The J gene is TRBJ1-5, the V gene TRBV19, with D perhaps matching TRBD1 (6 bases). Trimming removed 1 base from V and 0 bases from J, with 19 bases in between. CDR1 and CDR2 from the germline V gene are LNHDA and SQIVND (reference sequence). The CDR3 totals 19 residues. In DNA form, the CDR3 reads TGTGCCAGTAGTATAGCCGGGGGCGAAACCCTGTATAGCAATCAGCCCCAGCATTTT. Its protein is CASSIAGGETLYSNQPQHF.

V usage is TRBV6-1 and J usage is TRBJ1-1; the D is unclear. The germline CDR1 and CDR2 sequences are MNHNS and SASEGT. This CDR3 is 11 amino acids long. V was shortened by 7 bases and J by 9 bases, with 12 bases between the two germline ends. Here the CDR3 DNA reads TGTGCCAGCATCCCCGGGTTGAAAGCTTTCTTT. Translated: CASIPGLKAFF.

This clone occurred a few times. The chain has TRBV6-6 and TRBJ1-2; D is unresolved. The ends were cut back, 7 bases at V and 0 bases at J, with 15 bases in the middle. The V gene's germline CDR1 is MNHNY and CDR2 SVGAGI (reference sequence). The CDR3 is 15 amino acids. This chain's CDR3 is CASTKWADSNYGYTF. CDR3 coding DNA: TGTGCCAGCACTAAATGGGCGGACTCTAACTATGGCTACACCTTC.

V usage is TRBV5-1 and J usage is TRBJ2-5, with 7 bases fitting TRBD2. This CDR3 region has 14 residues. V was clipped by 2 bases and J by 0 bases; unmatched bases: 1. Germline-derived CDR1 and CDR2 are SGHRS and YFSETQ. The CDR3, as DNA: TGCGCCAGCAGCTTTAGCGGGTACCAAGAGACCCAGTACTTC. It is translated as CASSFSGYQETQYF.

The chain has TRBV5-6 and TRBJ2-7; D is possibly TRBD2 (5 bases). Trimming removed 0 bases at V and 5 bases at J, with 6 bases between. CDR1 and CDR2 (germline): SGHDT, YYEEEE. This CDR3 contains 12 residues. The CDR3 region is CASSLVLDEQYF. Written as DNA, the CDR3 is TGTGCCAGCAGCTTGGTACTAGACGAGCAGTACTTC.

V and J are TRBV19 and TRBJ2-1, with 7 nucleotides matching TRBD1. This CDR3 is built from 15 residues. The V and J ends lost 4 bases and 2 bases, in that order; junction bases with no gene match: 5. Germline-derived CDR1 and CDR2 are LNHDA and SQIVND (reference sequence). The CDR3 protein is CASSKPTGPYNEQFF. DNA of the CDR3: TGTGCCAGTAGTAAGCCGACAGGGCCCTACAATGAGCAGTTCTTC.

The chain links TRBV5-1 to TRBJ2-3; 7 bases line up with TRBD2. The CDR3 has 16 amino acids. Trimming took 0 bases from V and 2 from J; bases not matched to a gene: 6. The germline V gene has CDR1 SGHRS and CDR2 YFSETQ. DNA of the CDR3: TGCGCCAGCAGCTTGGTCCAGCGGGACCTCACAGATACGCAGTATTTT. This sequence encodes CASSLVQRDLTDTQYF.

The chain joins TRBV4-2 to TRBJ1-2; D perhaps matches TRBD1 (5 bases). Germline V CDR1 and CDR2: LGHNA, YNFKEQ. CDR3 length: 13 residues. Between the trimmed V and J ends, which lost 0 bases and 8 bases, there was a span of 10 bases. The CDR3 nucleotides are TGTGCCAGCAGCCAAGATGGACATAACGGCTACACCTTC. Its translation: CASSQDGHNGYTF.